The 6 T cell receptor beta chains below come from one sample, sequenced in a study of T cells expressing NK-cell markers. No DNA is given; TCRdb re-called the 5' RACE reads and lists each CDR3 protein once. This listing includes about 260,000 distinct CDR3 sequences. Sequences were obtained from blood T cells: a sorted CD56 or NKG2C T cell subset, CD4+ or CD8+ T cells, or bulk PBMC T cells (not recorded which). The source of these receptors is a woman between 18 and 70 years old in good health.

The J gene is TRBJ2-1, the V gene TRBV6-2 or TRBV6-3; as DNA is missing, the TRBD2 call by TCRdb cannot be tested. Per germline, CDR1 MNHEY and CDR2 SVGEGT. The length of the CDR3 is 16 residues. The CDR3 protein is CASSYGASGSYNEQFF.

The rearrangement joins TRBV12-3 or TRBV12-4 to TRBJ2-3; TCRdb reports TRBD2, a call that lacks DNA to check it against. The CDR3 has 16 residues. The CDR3 loop is CASSLPLAGRTDTQYF.

The chain employs TRBV7-2 and TRBJ2-6. The CDR3 has 16 residues. Germline V gene lookup returns CDR1 SGHTA and CDR2 FQGNSA. This CDR3 reads CASSPHRSSGANVLTF.

The J gene is TRBJ2-2, the V gene TRBV29-1; the D call from TCRdb, TRBD1, cannot be confirmed without DNA. The CDR3 has 16 residues. The germline V gene encodes CDR1 SQVTM and CDR2 ANQGSEA. The CDR3 sequence is CSVEDSARGRTGELFF.

This chain uses TRBV10-3 with TRBJ2-1; TCRdb's D gene call, TRBD1, goes unchecked for lack of DNA. The CDR3 covers 16 residues. Germline CDR1 and CDR2: ENHRY and SYGVKD. The CDR3 loop is CAISAAGGSSYNEQFF.

This chain joins TRBV20-1 and TRBJ1-4. This CDR3 has 13 residues. Germline assignment: CDR1 DFQATT and CDR2 SNEGSKA (reference sequence). CDR3 residues: CSARGWSNEKLFF.